The 29 T cell receptor beta chains given below trace back to one sample, sequenced in a study of blood T cell repertoires in COVID-19. Profiled with immunoSEQ multiplex PCR; TCRdb holds only in-frame clones, not every one. The data hold 210,000 or so clones, with roughly 94% observed a single time. Sample: peripheral blood. All receptors come from a man aged 30 to 39 with acute or convalescent COVID-19.

The chain recombines TRBV15 with TRBJ1-4, with D possibly TRBD1 on 5 matching bases. Germline CDR1 is LNHNV and CDR2 is YYDKDF (reference sequence). The CDR3 runs to 16 residues. Between the trimmed V and J ends, which lost 1 base and 0 bases, there was a span of 9 bases. The CDR3 DNA reads as TGTGCCACCAGCAGAGCTCCGACAGCAACTAATGAAAAACTGTTTTTT. Residues: CATSRAPTATNEKLFF.

The chain carries TRBV6-5 and TRBJ1-2; D may be TRBD1 (6 bases). Germline V gene lookup returns CDR1 MNHEY and CDR2 SVGAGI. The ends were cut back, 7 bases at V and 9 bases at J, with 24 bases in the middle. This CDR3 is 15 amino acids long. In DNA, the CDR3 is TGTGCCAGCACGCGGGGGAGGGGGAGAATTACTAGCTACACCTTC. Its protein is CASTRGRGRITSYTF.

The rearrangement links TRBV6-5 to TRBJ2-1; possibly TRBD2 for D (6 bases). This CDR3 is 12 amino acids long. Per germline, CDR1 MNHEY and CDR2 SVGAGI. Between the trimmed V and J ends, which lost 8 bases and 9 bases, there was a span of 14 bases. CDR3 in amino acids: CASGGARTEQFF. For the CDR3, the DNA is TGTGCCAGCGGAGGGGCACGCACTGAGCAGTTCTTC.

By share of the sample, this clone is medium-sized. This chain joins TRBV7-9 and TRBJ1-1; 7 nucleotides align to TRBD1. CDR3 length: 14 amino acids. The V segment lost 1 base and the J segment 6 bases; nucleotides outside the gene matches: 5. CDR1 and CDR2 from the germline V gene are SEHNR and FQNEAQ (reference sequence). The CDR3 loop is CASSLEGAGSEAFF. The CDR3, as DNA: TGTGCCAGCAGCTTAGAGGGGGCCGGGTCTGAAGCTTTCTTT. Full variable domain (outside the CDR3, taken from reference TRBV7-9 and TRBJ1-1): DTGVSQNPRHKITKRGQNVTFRCDPISEHNRLYWYRQTLGQGPEFLTYFQNEAQLEKSRLLSDRFSAERPKGSFSTLEIQRTEQGDSAMYLCASSLEGAGSEAFFGQGTRLTVV.

V usage is TRBV9 and J usage is TRBJ2-5, with D possibly being TRBD1 (5 bases). The CDR3 has 14 amino acids. Germline V gene data show CDR1 as SGDLS and CDR2 as YYNGEE. Trimming cost V 0 bases and J 2 bases, with 8 bases left between them. The CDR3 spells CASSVVGDQETQYF. CDR3 bases: TGTGCCAGCAGCGTAGTAGGGGATCAAGAGACCCAGTACTTC. Using reference TRBV9 and TRBJ2-5 for the parts outside the CDR3, the full variable domain is DSGVTQTPKHLITATGQRVTLRCSPRSGDLSVYWYQQSLDQGLQFLIQYYNGEERAKGNILERFSAQQFPDLHSELNLSSLELGDSALYFCASSVVGDQETQYFGPGTRLLVL.

The gene calls are TRBV5-1 and TRBJ2-7; 11 bases are shared with TRBD2. V shed 3 bases and J 0 bases; nucleotides not matched to a gene: 2. From germline, CDR1 is SGHRS and CDR2 YFSETQ. This CDR3 contains 15 residues. CDR3: CASSYLAGGSYEQYF. In nucleotides, the CDR3 is TGCGCCAGCAGCTATCTAGCGGGGGGCTCCTACGAGCAGTACTTC.

J is TRBJ1-1 and V is TRBV2, with 10 bases fitting TRBD1. Trimming cost V 5 bases and J 3 bases; bases outside gene matches: 9. Germline V gene data show CDR1 as SNHLY and CDR2 as FYNNEI. CDR3 length: 16 amino acids. Here the CDR3 DNA reads TGTGCCAGCAGTAATAGCCGACAGGGGGCGTACACTGAAGCTTTCTTT. Translating it yields CASSNSRQGAYTEAFF.

The V gene is TRBV21-1, the J gene TRBJ2-5; the tabulated D call, TRBD1, remains unverified against the DNA. TRBV21-1 is an annotated pseudogene. The CDR3 covers 14 residues. CDR3 sequence (DNA): TGTGCCAGCAGCGGACAGGTCACCCAAGAGACCCAGTACTTC. Protein: CASSGQVTQETQYF.

V is TRBV24-1 and J is TRBJ2-3, with 7 bases matching TRBD2. Germline loops: CDR1 KGHDR, CDR2 SFDVKD. The CDR3 spans 13 residues. Unmatched junction bases numbered 2, after V lost 7 bases and J lost 2 bases. As DNA, the CDR3 is TGTGCCACCAGCCTAGCGGCCACAGATACGCAGTATTTT. The encoded protein is CATSLAATDTQYF.

The J gene is TRBJ2-2, the V gene TRBV27, with 9 nucleotides matching TRBD1. The CDR3 extends over 18 amino acids. V lost 7 bases, J lost 1 base, and 13 bases stayed unmatched. Germline V gene sequence: CDR1 MNHEY, CDR2 SMNVEV (reference sequence). The CDR3 DNA sequence: TGTGCCAGCACTAAGGGGGATAGGACAGGGGAGAACACCGGGGAGCTGTTTTTT. Its translation is CASTKGDRTGENTGELFF.

The V and J genes are TRBV19 and TRBJ2-5; 8 bases agree with TRBD2. The V gene end was trimmed by 3 bases and the J gene end by 0 bases; junction bases not matched to a gene: 6. CDR1 and CDR2 from the germline V gene are LNHDA and SQIVND (reference sequence). The CDR3 contains 16 residues. This CDR3 is CASSIGGASNQETQYF. CDR3 sequence (DNA): TGTGCCAGTAGTATCGGGGGGGCATCGAACCAAGAGACCCAGTACTTC. Based on the CDR3 plus reference TRBV19 and TRBJ2-5, the full variable domain is DGGITQSPKYLFRKEGQNVTLSCEQNLNHDAMYWYRQDPGQGLRLIYYSQIVNDFQKGDIAEGYSVSREKKESFPLTVTSAQKNPTAFYLCASSIGGASNQETQYFGPGTRLLVL.

V and J are TRBV6-5 and TRBJ1-4; 7 bases align to TRBD1. V lost 6 bases to trimming and J lost 4 bases; unmatched junction nucleotides: 8. In germline, CDR1 is MNHEY, CDR2 SVGAGI. CDR3 length: 15 amino acids. In DNA, the CDR3 is TGTGCCAGCAGCTCACAGGGACAGATTAATGAAAAACTGTTTTTT. Protein product: CASSSQGQINEKLFF.

The chain employs TRBV28 and TRBJ1-1, with D hard to call. The CDR3 consists of 11 residues. Germline CDR1 and CDR2: MDHEN and SYDVKM. Trimming took off 3 bases at V and 8 bases at J, with 7 bases between the two ends. This CDR3 reads CASSLQREAFF. Written as DNA, the CDR3 is TGTGCCAGCAGTTTGCAGAGGGAAGCTTTCTTT.

V is TRBV7-9 and J is TRBJ2-7; D unclear. The V end lost 5 bases, the J end lost 0 bases, and 17 bases lay between the germline ends. The CDR3 is 16 residues long. Germline values: CDR1 SEHNR, CDR2 FQNEAQ (reference sequence). CDR3 protein: CASSPSPRSISYEQYF. CDR3 bases: TGTGCCAGCAGCCCAAGTCCGCGATCGATCTCCTACGAGCAGTACTTC. The full variable domain, its missing parts supplied by reference TRBV7-9 and TRBJ2-7, is DTGVSQNPRHKITKRGQNVTFRCDPISEHNRLYWYRQTLGQGPEFLTYFQNEAQLEKSRLLSDRFSAERPKGSFSTLEIQRTEQGDSAMYLCASSPSPRSISYEQYFGPGTRLTVT.

The CDR3 here is CAIGTASLNSPLHF. CDR3 in DNA: TGTGCCATCGGCACGGCTAGTCTCAATTCACCCCTCCACTTT. J is TRBJ1-6 and V is TRBV10-3; D remains ambiguous. CDR1 is ENHRY and CDR2 is SYGVKD in the germline V gene. This CDR3 region has 14 residues. V was clipped by 8 bases and J by 7 bases, with 15 bases between them.

This clone has only one observation. J is TRBJ2-7 and V is TRBV11-1; 9 nucleotides match TRBD1. The germline V gene has CDR1 SGHAT and CDR2 FQDESV (reference sequence). The V and J ends lost 5 bases and 5 bases, in that order; junction bases with no gene match: 7. The CDR3 is made up of 14 amino acids. The CDR3 DNA reads TGTGCCAGCAGCCAAAGGGACAGGGAGCACGAGCAGTACTTC. Encoded protein: CASSQRDREHEQYF. The full variable domain, rest sourced from reference TRBV11-1 and TRBJ2-7, is EAEVAQSPRYKITEKSQAVAFWCDPISGHATLYWYRQILGQGPELLVQFQDESVVDDSQLPKDRFSAERLKGVDSTLKIQPAELGDSAMYLCASSQRDREHEQYFGPGTRLTVT.

The CDR3 reads CSVEGSYYEQYF. The CDR3, as DNA: TGCAGCGTTGAAGGGAGTTATTACGAGCAGTACTTC. This chain joins TRBV29-1 and TRBJ2-7; D gene unclear. The CDR3 spans 12 residues. Trimming shortened V by 1 base and J by 4 bases, and 8 bases separated the two germline ends. In germline, CDR1 is SQVTM, CDR2 ANQGSEA.

The DNA of the CDR3 is TGTGCCAGTAGCCCTTCCCCCGGGGGGACCGGGGAGCTGTTTTTT. It translates to CASSPSPGGTGELFF. The J gene is TRBJ2-2, the V gene TRBV19; 7 nucleotides match TRBD2. The CDR3 runs 15 residues. The germline CDR1 and CDR2 sequences are LNHDA and SQIVND (reference sequence). V shed 6 bases and J 5 bases; nucleotides not matched to a gene: 9.

V gene TRBV28 combines with J gene TRBJ1-4; D not resolved. CDR1 is MDHEN, CDR2 SYDVKM, per germline. V lost 8 bases, J lost 2 bases, and 18 bases lay in between. The CDR3 has 16 residues. This CDR3 is CASAQGGRKTNEKLFF. CDR3 DNA: TGTGCCAGCGCTCAAGGAGGGAGGAAGACTAATGAAAAACTGTTTTTT. The variable domain in full, completed from reference TRBV28 and TRBJ1-4, reads DVKVTQSSRYLVKRTGEKVFLECVQDMDHENMFWYRQDPGLGLRLIYFSYDVKMKEKGDIPEGYSVSREKKERFSLILESASTNQTSMYLCASAQGGRKTNEKLFFGSGTQLSVL.

This chain links TRBV2 with TRBJ1-1, with D maybe TRBD1 (5 bases). Germline V gives CDR1 SNHLY, CDR2 FYNNEI. V gave up 6 bases and J gave up 0 bases, with 8 bases separating them. This CDR3 region has 13 residues. Here the CDR3 DNA reads TGTGCCAGCAGCCGACAGTTGAACACTGAAGCTTTCTTT. Its translation: CASSRQLNTEAFF.

V is TRBV6-5 and J is TRBJ1-4, with D perhaps matching TRBD1 (6 bases). The CDR3 consists of 14 residues. Germline V gene data show CDR1 as MNHEY and CDR2 as SVGAGI. Trimming removed 7 bases at V and 3 bases at J, with 12 bases between. The CDR3: CASTSRGSNEKLFF. CDR3 nucleotides: TGTGCCAGCACCTCCAGGGGATCTAATGAAAAACTGTTTTTT.

This chain joins TRBV19 and TRBJ2-3; the match to TRBD1 covers 8 bases. Germline values: CDR1 LNHDA, CDR2 SQIVND (reference sequence). CDR3 size: 15 residues. The V segment lost 1 base and the J segment 0 bases; nucleotides outside the gene matches: 0. CDR3 amino acids: CASSIGDRSTDTQYF. In DNA, the CDR3 is TGTGCCAGTAGTATAGGGGACAGGAGCACAGATACGCAGTATTTT. The full variable domain, rest sourced from reference TRBV19 and TRBJ2-3, is DGGITQSPKYLFRKEGQNVTLSCEQNLNHDAMYWYRQDPGQGLRLIYYSQIVNDFQKGDIAEGYSVSREKKESFPLTVTSAQKNPTAFYLCASSIGDRSTDTQYFGPGTRLTVL.

The gene calls are TRBV5-4 and TRBJ2-1, with D possibly TRBD2 on 7 matching bases. The CDR3 contains 15 residues. V shed 2 bases and J shed 7 bases, with 16 bases lying between them. CDR1 and CDR2 (germline): SGHNT, YYREEE (reference sequence). CDR3 sequence reads: CASSLGGAGGNEQFF. The DNA for the CDR3 is TGTGCCAGCAGCTTAGGGGGGGCCGGAGGGAATGAGCAGTTCTTC. Supplemented by reference TRBV5-4 and TRBJ2-1, the full variable domain reads ETGVTQSPTHLIKTRGQQVTLRCSSQSGHNTVSWYQQALGQGPQFIFQYYREEENGRGNFPPRFSGLQFPNYSSELNVNALELDDSALYLCASSLGGAGGNEQFFGPGTRLTVL.

This sequence joins TRBV12-3 or TRBV12-4 and TRBJ2-5; weak D call: TRBD2 (6 bases). This CDR3 spans 12 amino acids. V lost 1 base to trimming and J lost 13 bases, with 13 bases between them. The CDR3 DNA reads as TGTGCCAGCAGTTTAGTGCTTGGGGGACTGTACTTC. It codes for CASSLVLGGLYF.

The chain employs TRBV29-1 and TRBJ1-1, with D possibly TRBD1 on 6 matching bases. V lost 4 bases and J lost 0, with 9 bases in between. This CDR3 region has 13 residues. The germline gives CDR1 SQVTM, CDR2 ANQGSEA. The CDR3 nucleotides read TGCAGCGTTGTGGGACACCTGAACACTGAAGCTTTCTTT. Translated, it gives CSVVGHLNTEAFF. Full variable domain (missing parts from reference TRBV29-1 and TRBJ1-1): SAVISQKPSRDICQRGTSLTIQCQVDSQVTMMFWYRQQPGQSLTLIATANQGSEATYESGFVIDKFPISRPNLTFSTLTVSNMSPEDSSIYLCSVVGHLNTEAFFGQGTRLTVV.

The rearrangement joins TRBV2 to TRBJ2-7; 9 nucleotides line up with TRBD1. The V gene end was trimmed by 8 bases and the J gene end by 7 bases; junction bases not matched to a gene: 9. Germline lookup yields CDR1 SNHLY and CDR2 FYNNEI. The length of the CDR3 is 13 residues. The CDR3: CASVRDRDIEQYF. CDR3 nucleotide sequence: TGTGCCAGCGTCCGGGACAGGGATATAGAGCAGTACTTC.

The chain employs TRBV7-8 and TRBJ2-5; perhaps TRBD2 as D (5 bases). The CDR3 has 18 residues. Germline V lookup: CDR1 SGHVS, CDR2 FQNEAQ. Trimming shortened V by 5 bases and J by 3 bases, and 25 bases separated the two germline ends. CDR3 protein: CASSRWSRKAVTKETQYF. CDR3 in DNA: TGTGCCAGCAGCCGTTGGAGTCGAAAAGCGGTAACCAAAGAGACCCAGTACTTC.

The chain joins TRBV5-4 to TRBJ1-6, with D possibly TRBD1 on 6 matching bases. CDR1 SGHNT and CDR2 YYREEE come from the germline V gene (reference sequence). Trimming pared 2 bases from V and 5 bases from J, leaving 14 bases between. CDR3 size: 16 residues. This CDR3 reads CASSLAQGRDNSPLHF. DNA for the CDR3: TGTGCCAGCAGCTTAGCACAGGGTAGGGATAATTCACCCCTCCACTTT.

This clone showed up just once. The V gene is TRBV28, the J gene TRBJ1-4; TRBD1 aligns across 7 bases. The V gene's germline CDR1 is MDHEN and CDR2 SYDVKM. This CDR3 spans 12 amino acids. After removal of 6 bases from V and 14 bases from J, the junction contained 9 bases not matched to a gene. CDR3 in DNA: TGTGCCAGCAGCGTATCCGACAGGGTCCTGTTTTTT. Translation: CASSVSDRVLFF.